This TCR beta chain was observed in a study of vaccination and CD4 T cells after COVID-19. About this clonotype itself: Its antigen is currently unknown.

Trimming cost V 3 bases and J 5 bases; bases outside gene matches: 9. The CDR3 spans 16 residues. CDR1 and CDR2 from the germline V gene are LNHDA and SQIVND (reference sequence). Sequencing of DNA taken from cultured CD4+ T cells relied on the Oncomine TCR Beta short-read assay. TCRdb reanalysed the PCR reads using MiXCR and keeps one entry per CDR3 protein. Here the sample spans 15,000 to 20,000 distinct CDR3 sequences, approximately 42% being singletons. The treatment is: approximately 9-day PBMC culture with coronavirus spike peptide pools or control peptides (ViraFEST assay). The V and J genes are TRBV19 and TRBJ1-5, with 8 bases fitting TRBD1. This receptor was obtained from a human donor who received a COVID-19 vaccine. The input for sequencing was CD4+ T cells from blood, cultured in vitro, taken before SARS-CoV-2 vaccination. The CDR3 here is CASSILDRGRDQPQHF. The CDR3 DNA is TGTGCCAGTAGTATTTTAGACAGGGGCAGGGATCAGCCCCAGCATTTT.